The 27 T cell receptor beta chains presented below share a single source sample, sequenced in a study of cytomegalovirus exposure and HLA in healthy donors. A multiplex PCR was run with 60 Vbeta primers and 13 Jbeta primers. Here immunoSEQ multiplex PCR was the method, and the copy in TCRdb shows in-frame clones only, minus some. Here the sample spans approximately 220,000 clones, roughly 82% being singletons. Sequenced: PBMCs. The receptors originated from a middle-aged man in good health and CMV-seropositive.

This chain connects TRBV7-8 to TRBJ2-7, with 7 bases identical to TRBD1. With V trimmed by 3 bases and J by 2 bases, 4 bases remained unmatched. This CDR3 has 14 amino acids. Germline CDR1 SGHVS, CDR2 FQNEAQ. CDR3 sequence (DNA): TGTGCCAGCAGCTTCAGGGACAGCCCCTACGAGCAGTACTTC. It encodes CASSFRDSPYEQYF.

The CDR3, as DNA: TGTGCCAGCAGGATAACAGGTAACAATGAGCAGTTCTTC. As protein: CASRITGNNEQFF. This chain joins TRBV7-9 and TRBJ2-1; maybe TRBD1 (5 bases). Germline CDR1 is SEHNR and CDR2 is FQNEAQ (reference sequence). The CDR3 covers 13 residues. Trimming stripped 6 bases from V and 5 bases from J, with 11 bases between.

This rearrangement joins TRBV5-1 to TRBJ1-3; possible D gene TRBD1, 5 bases. Deletions cut 6 bases from V and 4 bases from J, with 11 bases between. In germline, CDR1 is SGHRS, CDR2 YFSETQ. This CDR3 contains 13 residues. This CDR3 reads CASTRETGNTIYF. The CDR3 nucleotides read TGCGCCAGCACCAGGGAAACGGGAAACACCATATATTTT.

This clone has only one observation. The chain is built from TRBV29-1 and TRBJ2-1, with 7 bases identical to TRBD2. Losses at the gene ends were 7 bases for V and 7 bases for J; bases not matched to a gene: 13. Germline V lookup: CDR1 SQVTM, CDR2 ANQGSEA. This CDR3 spans 14 amino acids. CDR3 sequence (DNA): TGCAGCGGCGCACGAAGCGGGGCCCCTAATGAGCAGTTCTTC. Translation gives CSGARSGAPNEQFF.

Concerning this clone: The same CDR3 can be traced to other DNA sequences in this sample. This rearrangement joins TRBV18 to TRBJ2-7; D is undetermined. This CDR3 has 13 amino acids. V shed 1 base and J shed 0 bases, with 4 bases lying between them. The V gene's germline CDR1 is KGHSH and CDR2 LQKENI. The CDR3 nucleotides read TGTGCCAGCTCACCACGGGACTCCTACGAGCAGTACGTC. Protein product: CASSPRDSYEQYV.

This clone occurred once. This chain uses TRBV9 with TRBJ2-3; 7 bases line up with TRBD1. Losses at the gene ends were 2 bases for V and 6 bases for J; bases not matched to a gene: 9. Germline CDR1 SGDLS, CDR2 YYNGEE. The CDR3 loop spans 15 amino acids. CDR3 region: CASSVAGGGSDTQYF. The CDR3 DNA reads TGTGCCAGCAGCGTCGCAGGGGGTGGTTCGGATACGCAGTATTTT.

The gene calls are TRBV15 and TRBJ1-3; weak D call: TRBD1 (5 bases). V was trimmed by 3 bases and J by 1 base, leaving 16 bases between them. CDR3 length equals 17 residues. Germline CDR1 LNHNV, CDR2 YYDKDF (reference sequence). The CDR3 sequence is CATSRGGTLVSGNTIYF. DNA of the CDR3: TGTGCCACCAGCAGGGGGGGGACGTTGGTGTCTGGAAACACCATATATTTT.

The sample holds a few counts of this clone. CDR3 in DNA: TGTGCCAGCAGTTCGGGACTAGCGGGAGTATACAATGAGCAGTTCTTC. This codes for CASSSGLAGVYNEQFF. V gene TRBV27 combines with J gene TRBJ2-1, with 14 bases lining up with TRBD2. V was pared by 4 bases and J by 4 bases, with 3 bases of the junction left unmatched. The length of the CDR3 is 16 residues. Germline V CDR1 and CDR2: MNHEY, SMNVEV (reference sequence).

The chain has TRBV6-1 and TRBJ2-7, with D possibly being TRBD1 (6 bases). Per germline, CDR1 MNHNS and CDR2 SASEGT. The CDR3 spans 14 residues. Trimming cost V 5 bases and J 2 bases, with 13 bases left between them. The CDR3 DNA sequence: TGTGCCAGCAGTAGCTACAGGGTCCCCTACGAGCAGTACTTC. It encodes CASSSYRVPYEQYF.

This chain joins TRBV7-2 and TRBJ2-1, with 8 bases matching TRBD2. This CDR3 is built from 17 residues. Germline CDR1 reads SGHTA; CDR2 reads FQGNSA. V trimming: 5 bases; J trimming: 2 bases; junction bases outside the gene matches: 11. This CDR3 is CASSLVRLAGPYNEQFF. CDR3 nucleotides: TGTGCCAGCAGCCTAGTTAGGCTAGCGGGCCCCTACAATGAGCAGTTCTTC.

The rearrangement links TRBV6-1 to TRBJ2-1, with D possibly matching TRBD2 (5 bases). The length of the CDR3 is 15 residues. The germline V gene has CDR1 MNHNS and CDR2 SASEGT. The V end lost 1 base, the J end lost 0 bases, and 7 bases lay between the germline ends. CDR3 protein: CASSEGTSSYNEQFF. Written as DNA, the CDR3 is TGTGCCAGCAGTGAAGGAACTAGCTCCTACAATGAGCAGTTCTTC.

The chain links TRBV6-1 to TRBJ2-4; 7 bases match TRBD2. Germline loops: CDR1 MNHNS, CDR2 SASEGT. Germline trimming cut 0 bases from V and 1 base from J; bases unmatched to any gene: 6. The CDR3 consists of 17 residues. This CDR3 reads CASSEARGGVAKNIQYF. CDR3 nucleotides: TGTGCCAGCAGTGAAGCAAGGGGAGGGGTTGCCAAAAACATTCAGTACTTC.

The chain combines TRBV7-8 with TRBJ2-1; D remains ambiguous. The CDR3 has 15 residues. Germline CDR1 SGHVS, CDR2 FQNEAQ. V was pared by 1 base and J by 1 base, with 8 bases between. The CDR3 protein is CASSLGAQSYNEQFF. Written as DNA, the CDR3 is TGTGCCAGCAGCTTAGGAGCACAGTCCTACAATGAGCAGTTCTTC.

This chain connects TRBV18 to TRBJ1-4, with D hard to call. The V gene's germline CDR1 is KGHSH and CDR2 LQKENI. V lost 2 bases and J 8 bases, leaving 12 bases between the germline ends. The CDR3 spans 14 residues. CDR3 sequence (DNA): TGTGCCAGCTCACCAGGCGGGGTTGGGGAAAAACTGTTTTTT. Its protein is CASSPGGVGEKLFF.

The chain couples TRBV11-2 to TRBJ2-2; D is perhaps TRBD2 (5 bases). The CDR3 extends over 15 amino acids. V was cut by 5 bases and J by 7 bases, with 17 bases left in between. Germline-derived CDR1 and CDR2 are SGHAT and FQNNGV. The CDR3 loop reads CASSHGIGDGGELFF. The CDR3 DNA is TGTGCCAGCAGCCACGGGATTGGTGATGGCGGGGAGCTGTTTTTT.

This sequence joins TRBV2 and TRBJ1-1, with 8 bases aligning to TRBD1. Trimming removed 7 bases from V and 1 base from J; junction bases left unmatched: 8. The CDR3 has 15 residues. Looked up from germline, CDR1 is SNHLY and CDR2 is FYNNEI. The CDR3 spells CASKPRQGRNTEAFF. The CDR3 region has the DNA TGTGCCAGCAAACCCCGACAGGGGAGGAACACTGAAGCTTTCTTT.

This chain joins TRBV7-9 and TRBJ2-3, with D possibly matching TRBD1 (6 bases). V was shortened by 2 bases and J by 7 bases, with 13 bases between the two germline ends. Germline V gene data show CDR1 as SEHNR and CDR2 as FQNEAQ (reference sequence). The CDR3 consists of 14 residues. The CDR3 region has the DNA TGTGCCAGCAGCTTAAGTGGGACACCGAATACGCAGTATTTT. Translating gives CASSLSGTPNTQYF.

This clone was counted between two and nine times. V gene TRBV29-1 combines with J gene TRBJ2-3, with TRBD2 matching 9 bases. The CDR3 is 16 residues long. The germline CDR1 and CDR2 sequences are SQVTM and ANQGSEA. V lost 5 bases and J lost 4; bases outside the gene matches: 13. CDR3 bases: TGCAGCGTTCGTACAGGGACTAGCTCAGGACCAGATACGCAGTATTTT. Its protein product is CSVRTGTSSGPDTQYF.

There are a few counts of this clone. At one end the junction does not follow the germline gene, possibly because of a read error. This rearrangement joins TRBV6-5 to TRBJ1-1; D is uncertain. The CDR3 consists of 13 residues. Germline V gene sequence: CDR1 MNHEY, CDR2 SVGAGI. Here the CDR3 reads CAISDGMVTEAFF. As DNA, the CDR3 is TGTGCCATCAGTGACGGGATGGTCACTGAAGCTTTCTTT.

The chain employs TRBV7-3 and TRBJ2-1; 9 positions match TRBD2. CDR3 length: 17 amino acids. Germline V gene sequence: CDR1 SGHTA, CDR2 FQGTGA. The trim removed 4 bases at V and 5 bases at J, leaving 12 bases unmatched. The CDR3 region has the DNA TGTGCCAGCAGCTCCCGAGGGGGCGGGAGGGCCAACAATGAGCAGTTCTTC. It specifies CASSSRGGGRANNEQFF.

This chain joins TRBV15 and TRBJ2-7; D possibly corresponds to TRBD2 (7 bases). The germline gives CDR1 LNHNV, CDR2 YYDKDF (reference sequence). The CDR3 sequence is 13 residues long. With 7 bases removed from V and 4 bases from J, the gap between germline ends came to 14 bases. CDR3 residues: CATKSRGGYEQYV. CDR3 nucleotides: TGTGCCACCAAGTCGAGGGGGGGGTACGAGCAGTACGTC.

The V gene is TRBV29-1, the J gene TRBJ2-7, with TRBD1 matching 10 bases. The CDR3 extends over 13 amino acids. With V trimmed by 4 bases and J by 4 bases, 4 bases remained unmatched. Germline values: CDR1 SQVTM, CDR2 ANQGSEA. The CDR3 region has the DNA TGCAGCGTTGGTTGGGACAGGGGTTACGAGCAGTACTTC. It specifies CSVGWDRGYEQYF.

This rearrangement joins TRBV27 to TRBJ1-2; 10 bases are a match to TRBD1. This CDR3 comprises 14 residues. The V gene's germline CDR1 is MNHEY and CDR2 SMNVEV (reference sequence). Trimming took 4 bases from V and 5 from J; bases not matched to a gene: 4. In DNA, the CDR3 is TGTGCCAGCAGTTCGGACAGGGGGGGGTATGGCTACACCTTC. Translation gives CASSSDRGGYGYTF.

The chain has TRBV6-6 and TRBJ1-4; the D is unclear. V was pared by 6 bases and J by 0 bases, with 8 bases between. Germline CDR1 is MNHNY and CDR2 is SVGAGI (reference sequence). The CDR3 contains 14 residues. The CDR3 spells CASRRIATNEKLFF. In DNA form, the CDR3 reads TGTGCCAGCAGGAGGATAGCAACTAATGAAAAACTGTTTTTT.

CDR3 sequence: CASSLDRPYNSPLHF. The CDR3 nucleotides read TGTGCCAGCAGCTTAGACAGACCGTATAATTCACCCCTCCACTTT. This chain joins TRBV7-9 and TRBJ1-6; D uncertain. The CDR3 extends over 15 amino acids. CDR1 and CDR2 from the germline V gene are SEHNR and FQNEAQ (reference sequence). V was cut by 1 base and J by 4 bases, with 8 bases left in between.

The chain has TRBV11-2 and TRBJ1-2, with 7 bases identical to TRBD1. This CDR3 spans 16 amino acids. V shed 1 base, J shed 3 bases, and the junction held 8 bases outside the gene matches. Germline V lookup: CDR1 SGHAT, CDR2 FQNNGV. The CDR3 here is CASSLALTGYDYGYTF. Written as DNA, the CDR3 is TGTGCCAGCAGCTTAGCCCTGACAGGGTATGACTATGGCTACACCTTC.

The rearrangement uses TRBV4-1 and TRBJ2-3, with 9 nucleotides matching TRBD2. Germline trimming cut 1 base from V and 3 bases from J; bases unmatched to any gene: 5. The germline V gene has CDR1 MGHRA and CDR2 YSYEKL. The CDR3 contains 16 residues. The CDR3 sequence: CASSQVGLAGTDTQYF. CDR3 nucleotides: TGCGCCAGCAGCCAAGTTGGTCTAGCGGGGACAGATACGCAGTATTTT.